These T cell receptor beta chains were read from a single sample in a study of control samples from healthy donors and cancer patients. The table came from immunoSEQ multiplex PCR; TCRdb's copy has only in-frame clones and leaves some out. The table shows roughly 94,000 clones, with approximately 84% occurring only once. Sequenced: PBMCs. Receptors were obtained from a man aged 70 or older with lung cancer. The CDR3 runs from the conserved cysteine through the conserved F or W. A D gene is named only where the DNA matches it firmly. Clone sizes are given selectively: once, few, many, or a class where the clone is expanded.

d_gene	v_gene	abundance	j_gene	CDR3nt	CDR3aa
.	TRBV5-8	.	TRBJ1-5	TGTGCCAGCAGCTTGGGTTTTCATAGCAATCAGCCCCAGCATTTT	CASSLGFHSNQPQHF
.	TRBV12-3/TRBV12-4	once	TRBJ1-2	TGTGCCAGCAGTTTAGGGGGGGATGGCTACACCTTC	CASSLGGDGYTF
TRBD2	TRBV15	few	TRBJ2-7	TGTGCCACCAGCAGAGGGACTAGCAAAAGCGAGCAGTACTTC	CATSRGTSKSEQYF
TRBD1	TRBV7-3	.	TRBJ1-1	TGTGCCAGCAGCTTAAGGGGACAGTCGGACACTGAAGCTTTCTTT	CASSLRGQSDTEAFF
TRBD1	TRBV2	.	TRBJ2-7	TGTGCCAGCAGTGAAGGGGGGACAGGGAGGGAGCAGTACTTC	CASSEGGTGREQYF
TRBD1	TRBV19	.	TRBJ2-7	TGTGCCAGTAGTCCCGGGACAGGCAACTACGAGCAGTACTTC	CASSPGTGNYEQYF
.	TRBV4-1	.	TRBJ2-7	TGCGCCAGCAGCCAAGAAGGGGGGCCCCGAGAGCAGTACTTC	CASSQEGGPREQYF
TRBD1	TRBV5-5	once	TRBJ1-1	TGTGCCAGCAGCTTGTACCCCACAGGGGGCAACACTGAAGCTTTCTTT	CASSLYPTGGNTEAFF
.	TRBV19	few	TRBJ1-2	TGTGCCAGTAGTATAGTTTTTCTCCGGGGGCAAGGCTACACCTTC	CASSIVFLRGQGYTF
TRBD1	TRBV7-8	once	TRBJ1-4	TGTGCCAGCAGCTACCGACAGGGTGGAGAAAAACTGTTTTTT	CASSYRQGGEKLFF
TRBD1	TRBV7-7	.	TRBJ1-4	TGTGCTAGCAGCTGGGGCCAGGGGGAGACTAATGAAAAACTGTTTTTT	CASSWGQGETNEKLFF
.	TRBV9	.	TRBJ2-3	TGTGCCAGCAGCGTAGGGGCAGGGAATACAGATACGCAGTATTTT	CASSVGAGNTDTQYF
TRBD1	TRBV7-9	.	TRBJ2-7	TGTGCCAGCAGCTTAGATACCCCCGGGACAGGGGACTTC	CASSLDTPGTGDF
.	TRBV5-1	.	TRBJ1-1	TGCGCCAGCAGCTTGACAGGGTATAGTACTGAAGCTTTCTTT	CASSLTGYSTEAFF
.	TRBV7-2	.	TRBJ2-5	TGTGCCAGCAGCTTAGCGGGGGGCCCCCAGAGCCAGTACTTC	CASSLAGGPQSQYF
.	TRBV15	.	TRBJ1-1	TGTGCCACCAGCACCAAAGGGACCGCCAGGGAGAAGAACACTGAAGCTTTCTTT	CATSTKGTAREKNTEAFF